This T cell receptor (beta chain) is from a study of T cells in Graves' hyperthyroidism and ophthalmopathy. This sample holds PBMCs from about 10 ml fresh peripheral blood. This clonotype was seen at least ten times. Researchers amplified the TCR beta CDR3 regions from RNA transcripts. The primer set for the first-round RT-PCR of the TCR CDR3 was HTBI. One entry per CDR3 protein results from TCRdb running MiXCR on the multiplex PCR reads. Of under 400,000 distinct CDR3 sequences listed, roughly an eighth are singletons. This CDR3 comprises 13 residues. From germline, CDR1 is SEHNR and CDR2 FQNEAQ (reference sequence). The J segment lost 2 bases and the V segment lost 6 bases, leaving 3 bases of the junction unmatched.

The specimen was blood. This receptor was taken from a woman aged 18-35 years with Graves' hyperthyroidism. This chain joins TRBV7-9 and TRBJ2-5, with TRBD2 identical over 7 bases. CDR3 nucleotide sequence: TGTGCCAGCAGTCGGACTAGGCAAGAGACCCAGTACTTC. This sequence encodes CASSRTRQETQYF.